The 21 T cell receptor beta chains listed next were all sequenced from one sample in a study of control samples from healthy donors and cancer patients. Generated by immunoSEQ multiplex PCR, the TCRdb table keeps only in-frame clones and is missing some. The sample lists 78,000 or so clones; roughly 87% were seen once. Sequencing was carried out using blood. These receptors came from a woman in her 50s in good health.

CDR3 loop: CASSPVSGYEQFF. CDR3 DNA: TGTGCCAGCAGCCCCGTTAGCGGGTATGAGCAGTTCTTC. The chain has TRBV11-2 and TRBJ2-1, with 7 bases matching TRBD2. The CDR3 runs to 13 residues. J was trimmed by 8 bases and V by 5 bases; bases with no gene match: 6. The germline V gene encodes CDR1 SGHAT and CDR2 FQNNGV.

The CDR3 region has the DNA TGCGCCAGCAGCGAGACAGAGTCTCCACTCTACGAGCAGTACTTC. Residues: CASSETESPLYEQYF. The chain is built from TRBV4-1 and TRBJ2-7, with D tentatively TRBD1 (5 bases). The CDR3 sequence is 15 residues long. The V end was cut by 5 bases, the J end by 3 bases, with 17 bases between. The germline V gene has CDR1 MGHRA and CDR2 YSYEKL.

The V gene is TRBV19, the J gene TRBJ1-1; unclear D gene. The V and J ends lost 7 bases and 11 bases respectively, with 23 bases between them. Germline V gene lookup returns CDR1 LNHDA and CDR2 SQIVND (reference sequence). The CDR3 runs to 14 residues. CDR3 DNA sequence: TGTGCCAGTAATGAATTTGGATCGGCCCTAGGCGCTTTCTTT. Protein product: CASNEFGSALGAFF.

The V gene is TRBV6-5, the J gene TRBJ2-7, with 12 positions matching TRBD2. The V and J ends lost 5 bases and 10 bases, in that order; junction bases with no gene match: 9. The CDR3 covers 14 residues. Germline CDR1 reads MNHEY; CDR2 reads SVGAGI. CDR3 sequence: CASSPRGLAGRQYF. As DNA, the CDR3 is TGTGCCAGCAGTCCGCGGGGACTAGCGGGCCGCCAGTACTTC.

The rearrangement uses TRBV2 and TRBJ2-7, with a tentative D call TRBD2 (5 bases). Germline CDR1 and CDR2: SNHLY and FYNNEI. This CDR3 is built from 12 residues. Trimming removed 6 bases at V and 3 bases at J, with 9 bases between. The CDR3 bases are TGTGCCAGCAGATGGGGAGACTACGAGCAGTACTTC. This encodes CASRWGDYEQYF.

The V gene is TRBV9, the J gene TRBJ1-6; 10 bases match TRBD1. In germline, CDR1 is SGDLS, CDR2 YYNGEE. V dropped 3 bases and J dropped 9; count of bases not matched to a gene: 15. The CDR3 spans 18 residues. The CDR3 loop reads CASSATITGTGAGSPLHF. The DNA of the CDR3 is TGTGCCAGCAGCGCCACCATCACCGGGACAGGGGCCGGTTCACCCCTCCACTTT.

This chain links TRBV5-6 with TRBJ2-1, with TRBD2 matching 11 bases. This CDR3 spans 17 amino acids. With 2 bases clipped from V and 0 bases from J, the junction kept 4 bases outside the gene matches. Germline loops: CDR1 SGHDT, CDR2 YYEEEE. DNA for the CDR3: TGTGCCAGCAGCTTAACTAGCGGGAGTGGCTCCTACAATGAGCAGTTCTTC. This gives the protein CASSLTSGSGSYNEQFF.

The chain combines TRBV6-5 with TRBJ1-3, with D unresolved. Trimming cost V 4 bases and J 0 bases, with 13 bases left between them. CDR1 and CDR2 from the germline V gene are MNHEY and SVGAGI. This CDR3 spans 16 amino acids. As DNA, the CDR3 is TGTGCCAGCAGTTTGACACGGCTAAGCTCTGGAAACACCATATATTTT. It specifies CASSLTRLSSGNTIYF.

The V gene is TRBV10-3, the J gene TRBJ2-5; D is tentatively TRBD1 or TRBD2 (6 bases each). CDR3 size: 11 residues. V was cut by 10 bases and J by 5 bases, with 11 bases left in between. Germline V CDR1 and CDR2: ENHRY, SYGVKD. The DNA for the CDR3 is TGTGCCACGGGGGCGCGGGAGACCCAGTACTTC. Translation gives CATGARETQYF.

The rearrangement uses TRBV9 and TRBJ2-5, with a tentative D call TRBD1 (6 bases). The V and J ends lost 3 bases and 7 bases respectively, with 19 bases between them. Germline assignment: CDR1 SGDLS and CDR2 YYNGEE. The CDR3 spans 15 residues. Here the CDR3 reads CASSERGGPQGTQYF. CDR3 coding DNA: TGTGCCAGCAGCGAACGAGGAGGCCCACAGGGGACCCAGTACTTC.

This clone came up once. This chain uses TRBV3-1 (or the pseudogene TRBV3-2) with TRBJ2-7, with 8 bases identical to TRBD2. Trimming at V came to 5 bases and at J to 3 bases, leaving 6 bases not matched to a gene. CDR1 and CDR2 from the germline V gene are LGHDT and YNNKEL (reference sequence). The CDR3 contains 14 residues. CDR3 residues: CASSMRAGVYEQYF. CDR3 bases: TGTGCCAGCAGCATGAGAGCGGGAGTCTACGAGCAGTACTTC.

The gene calls are TRBV5-6 and TRBJ1-1; no definite D call. The V end lost 0 bases, the J end lost 6 bases, and 15 bases lay between the germline ends. The germline V gene has CDR1 SGHDT and CDR2 YYEEEE. CDR3 size: 15 residues. This CDR3 reads CASSLEGPGVAEAFF. The CDR3 bases are TGTGCCAGCAGCTTGGAAGGTCCCGGGGTGGCTGAAGCTTTCTTT.

This clone was found a few times. The genes are TRBV19 and TRBJ2-2, with D unresolved. The CDR3 extends over 15 amino acids. Trimming stripped 3 bases from V and 0 bases from J, with 8 bases between. The germline V gene has CDR1 LNHDA and CDR2 SQIVND (reference sequence). The CDR3 loop is CASSIQHPNTGELFF. The CDR3 DNA reads TGTGCCAGTAGTATTCAGCACCCGAACACCGGGGAGCTGTTTTTT.

The rearrangement joins TRBV6-2 or TRBV6-3 to TRBJ2-3; 9 bases are a match to TRBD2. The J segment lost 1 base and the V segment lost 2 bases, leaving 7 bases of the junction unmatched. The CDR3 is 17 residues long. The germline V gene has CDR1 MNHEY and CDR2 SVGEGT. The CDR3 sequence: CASSYQGSGRRTDTQYF. The CDR3 bases are TGTGCCAGCAGTTACCAGGGGAGCGGGAGGCGCACAGATACGCAGTATTTT.

V is TRBV7-2 and J is TRBJ2-1; tentatively, D is TRBD2 (5 bases). V dropped 1 base and J dropped 1 base, with 8 bases sitting between them. The germline gives CDR1 SGHTA, CDR2 FQGNSA. This CDR3 comprises 15 residues. The CDR3 DNA reads TGTGCCAGCAGCTTAGTACTAGGTTCCTACAATGAGCAGTTCTTC. This codes for CASSLVLGSYNEQFF. Complete variable domain (other parts from reference TRBV7-2 and TRBJ2-1): GAGVSQSPSNKVTEKGKDVELRCDPISGHTALYWYRQSLGQGLEFLIYFQGNSAPDKSGLPSDRFSAERTGGSVSTLTIQRTQQEDSAVYLCASSLVLGSYNEQFFGPGTRLTVL.

V is TRBV28 and J is TRBJ2-3; D gene uncertain. Germline V gene sequence: CDR1 MDHEN, CDR2 SYDVKM. This CDR3 is 11 amino acids long. V was shortened by 6 bases and J by 0 bases, with 1 base between the two germline ends. In DNA form, the CDR3 reads TGTGCCAGCAGAAGCACAGATACGCAGTATTTT. It yields the protein CASRSTDTQYF.

This clone was detected once. The chain couples TRBV7-9 to TRBJ2-3, with D maybe TRBD2 (5 bases). This CDR3 is built from 14 residues. In germline, CDR1 is SEHNR, CDR2 FQNEAQ (reference sequence). V lost 4 bases to trimming and J lost 2 bases, with 10 bases between them. The CDR3 sequence is CASSSEGITDTQYF. The CDR3 DNA reads TGTGCCAGCAGCTCTGAGGGAATCACAGATACGCAGTATTTT.

The V and J genes are TRBV3-1 (or the pseudogene TRBV3-2) and TRBJ2-3; TRBD1 might be the D (5 bases). The V gene's germline CDR1 is LGHDT and CDR2 YNNKEL (reference sequence). Trimming took 8 bases from V and 3 from J, leaving 18 bases between them. CDR3 length equals 15 residues. The CDR3 protein is CASSLGAVRTDTQYF. In DNA form, the CDR3 reads TGTGCCAGCTCCCTAGGGGCGGTGAGAACAGATACGCAGTATTTT.

This clone appeared once. The gene calls are TRBV3-1 (or the pseudogene TRBV3-2) and TRBJ2-6; 8 bases align to TRBD1. Germline V CDR1 and CDR2: LGHDT, YNNKEL (reference sequence). With V trimmed by 8 bases and J by 2 bases, 8 bases remained unmatched. The CDR3 is 16 residues long. CDR3 in DNA: TGTGCCAGCGGAGACCAGGGGGCGCCTGGGGCCAACGTCCTGACTTTC. It codes for CASGDQGAPGANVLTF.

This chain uses TRBV4-1 with TRBJ2-7; D gene ambiguous. V was pared by 4 bases and J by 7 bases, with 17 bases between. This CDR3 region has 14 residues. The V gene's germline CDR1 is MGHRA and CDR2 YSYEKL. The CDR3 region is CASSRDGIEVEQYF. The CDR3 DNA reads as TGCGCCAGCAGCCGGGATGGAATAGAGGTGGAGCAGTACTTC.

V gene TRBV7-9 combines with J gene TRBJ1-1, with TRBD1 matching over 8 bases. Germline CDR1 reads SEHNR; CDR2 reads FQNEAQ (reference sequence). The CDR3 is 15 residues long. J lost 0 bases, V lost 5 bases, and 5 bases had no gene match. The CDR3 DNA sequence: TGTGCCAGCAGCCTGGCAGGGGGCATGAACACTGAAGCTTTCTTT. Protein: CASSLAGGMNTEAFF.